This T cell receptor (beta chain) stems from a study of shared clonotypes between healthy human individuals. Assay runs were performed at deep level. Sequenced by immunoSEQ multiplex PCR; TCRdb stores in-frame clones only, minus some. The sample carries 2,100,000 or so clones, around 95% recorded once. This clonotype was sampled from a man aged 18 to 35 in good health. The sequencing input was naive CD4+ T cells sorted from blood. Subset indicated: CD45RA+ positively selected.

Here the CDR3 reads CASSPTEAKNIQYF. DNA of the CDR3: TGTGCCAGCTCACCTACGGAAGCCAAAAACATTCAGTACTTC. The J gene is TRBJ2-4, the V gene TRBV18; no firm D call. V was clipped by 3 bases and J by 0 bases, with 6 bases between them. Germline assignment: CDR1 KGHSH and CDR2 LQKENI. CDR3 length equals 14 residues.